These 26 T cell receptor beta chains were all obtained from the same sample, sequenced in a study of CD8+ T cells in alopecia areata. This sample's treatment: oral pan-JAK inhibitor, 5-10 mg twice daily. Sequencing templates came from extracted RNA that was reverse transcribed into cDNA. Clones were sequenced by immunoSEQ multiplex PCR, and TCRdb holds only the in-frame ones, with some missing. The sample lists roughly 100,000 clones; 44% were seen once. The sequencing used CD8+ T cells sorted from blood, collected at week 24, from a patient treated with tofacitinib. Receptors were obtained from a human donor with alopecia areata.

This clone was recorded a few times. The chain uses TRBV29-1 and TRBJ1-1; D not certain. CDR3 length equals 11 residues. The germline gives CDR1 SQVTM, CDR2 ANQGSEA. Trimming removed 7 bases at V and 1 base at J, with 7 bases between. CDR3 protein: CSDLGNTEAFF. In DNA form, the CDR3 reads TGCAGCGACCTCGGGAACACTGAAGCTTTCTTT. Full variable domain (missing parts from reference TRBV29-1 and TRBJ1-1): SAVISQKPSRDICQRGTSLTIQCQVDSQVTMMFWYRQQPGQSLTLIATANQGSEATYESGFVIDKFPISRPNLTFSTLTVSNMSPEDSSIYLCSDLGNTEAFFGQGTRLTVV.

The rearrangement joins TRBV2 to TRBJ2-3, with D possibly TRBD1 on 6 matching bases. Germline CDR1 and CDR2: SNHLY and FYNNEI. The CDR3 consists of 16 residues. The V end was cut by 5 bases, the J end by 6 bases, with 21 bases between. CDR3 DNA: TGTGCCAGCAGTCACCCGGGGAGACAGGACAAGGATACGCAGTATTTT. Residues: CASSHPGRQDKDTQYF. The full variable domain, with the rest looked up from reference TRBV2 and TRBJ2-3, is EPEVTQTPSHQVTQMGQEVILRCVPISNHLYFYWYRQILGQKVEFLVSFYNNEISEKSEIFDDQFSVERPDGSNFTLKIRSTKLEDSAMYFCASSHPGRQDKDTQYFGPGTRLTVL.

The chain is built from TRBV4-1 and TRBJ2-7, with 7 positions matching TRBD1. Germline V lookup: CDR1 MGHRA, CDR2 YSYEKL. V shed 4 bases and J 4 bases; nucleotides not matched to a gene: 10. The CDR3 has 15 amino acids. CDR3 sequence reads: CASSPLGQIVYEQYF. CDR3 DNA: TGCGCCAGCAGCCCGCTGGGACAGATAGTGTACGAGCAGTACTTC.

The gene calls are TRBV18 and TRBJ2-3; D gene uncertain. Trimming pared 1 base from V and 4 bases from J, leaving 6 bases between. The CDR3 runs to 13 residues. Germline V gene sequence: CDR1 KGHSH, CDR2 LQKENI. The CDR3 nucleotides are TGTGCCAGCTCACCACAGCCCGCAGATACGCAGTATTTT. Amino acids: CASSPQPADTQYF. Full variable domain (outside the CDR3, taken from reference TRBV18 and TRBJ2-3): NAGVMQNPRHLVRRRGQEARLRCSPMKGHSHVYWYRQLPEEGLKFMVYLQKENIIDESGMPKERFSAEFPKEGPSILRIQQVVRGDSAAYFCASSPQPADTQYFGPGTRLTVL.

The chain uses TRBV28 and TRBJ2-4; possible D gene TRBD1, 5 bases. The CDR3 extends over 16 amino acids. V was trimmed by 6 bases and J by 0 bases, leaving 15 bases between them. Germline V gene lookup returns CDR1 MDHEN and CDR2 SYDVKM. The CDR3 sequence is CASREQDLPAKNIQYF. Written as DNA, the CDR3 is TGTGCCAGCAGAGAACAGGATTTACCAGCCAAAAACATTCAGTACTTC.

The V and J genes are TRBV27 and TRBJ2-3; no clear D. From germline, CDR1 is MNHEY and CDR2 SMNVEV (reference sequence). This CDR3 contains 13 residues. The V end was cut by 4 bases, the J end by 0 bases, with 5 bases between. CDR3 loop: CASSWGSTDTQYF. Here the CDR3 DNA reads TGTGCCAGCAGTTGGGGAAGCACAGATACGCAGTATTTT.

The rearrangement uses TRBV4-1 and TRBJ1-3; the D is unclear. The CDR3 has 13 residues. Germline CDR1 and CDR2: MGHRA and YSYEKL. Trimming shortened V by 0 bases and J by 4 bases, and 4 bases separated the two germline ends. This CDR3 is CASSQEEGNTIYF. CDR3 DNA: TGCGCCAGCAGCCAAGAGGAGGGAAACACCATATATTTT.

The chain combines TRBV27 with TRBJ2-7; TRBD1 might be the D (6 bases). This CDR3 has 15 amino acids. V shed 1 base and J shed 2 bases, with 12 bases lying between them. Germline CDR1 and CDR2: MNHEY and SMNVEV (reference sequence). The chain's CDR3 is CASSLWTAGAYEQYF. The CDR3 nucleotides read TGTGCCAGCAGTTTATGGACAGCCGGGGCCTACGAGCAGTACTTC.

The CDR3 loop is CASQIGGQAFF. CDR3 nucleotides: TGCGCCAGCCAAATTGGGGGGCAAGCTTTCTTT. This rearrangement joins TRBV5-1 to TRBJ1-1; D perhaps matches TRBD1 (6 bases). Trimming removed 7 bases from V and 9 bases from J, with 13 bases in between. Germline V gives CDR1 SGHRS, CDR2 YFSETQ. This CDR3 has 11 amino acids.

Only a few counts were recorded for this clone. V gene TRBV30 combines with J gene TRBJ2-1; D gene uncertain. Germline CDR1 reads GTSNPN; CDR2 reads SVGIG (reference sequence). V lost 8 bases and J lost 6, with 14 bases in between. CDR3 length equals 12 residues. CDR3 coding DNA: TGTGCCCTATGGAACGAGCTCAATGAGCAGTTCTTC. It yields the protein CALWNELNEQFF.

The chain carries TRBV29-1 and TRBJ1-2; D possibly corresponds to TRBD1 (6 bases). V lost 7 bases and J lost 3, with 18 bases in between. The CDR3 is 14 amino acids. CDR1 is SQVTM and CDR2 is ANQGSEA in the germline V gene. CDR3 region: CSGLRGGADYGYTF. DNA for the CDR3: TGCAGCGGCCTTCGGGGGGGGGCGGACTATGGCTACACCTTC.

There are many counts of this clone. The CDR3 DNA reads as TGCAGTGCCTACATGACCAATGAGCAGTTCTTC. Translated: CSAYMTNEQFF. The V gene is TRBV20-1, the J gene TRBJ2-1; D is uncertain. CDR3 length: 11 residues. Germline V gene data show CDR1 as DFQATT and CDR2 as SNEGSKA (reference sequence). The V end was cut by 6 bases, the J end by 6 bases, with 9 bases between.

This chain connects TRBV30 to TRBJ2-2, with 8 bases fitting TRBD1. The CDR3 sequence is 15 residues long. V lost 7 bases and J lost 3; bases outside the gene matches: 10. The germline V gene has CDR1 GTSNPN and CDR2 SVGIG (reference sequence). In DNA form, the CDR3 reads TGTGCCTTGAAGGATCCGACAGGGGACACCGGGGAGCTGTTTTTT. It codes for CALKDPTGDTGELFF.

The sample holds many counts of this clone. This rearrangement joins TRBV15 to TRBJ2-7; D unresolved. This CDR3 is 14 amino acids long. Germline assignment: CDR1 LNHNV and CDR2 YYDKDF (reference sequence). V was cut by 3 bases and J by 2 bases, with 11 bases left in between. The CDR3 reads CATSSPGTTYEQYF. CDR3 bases: TGTGCCACCAGCAGTCCTGGCACAACCTACGAGCAGTACTTC.

This clone was counted a few times. The V call is TRBV29-1, the J call TRBJ2-7; no definite D call. This CDR3 region has 14 residues. Germline CDR1 and CDR2: SQVTM and ANQGSEA. Trimming removed 0 bases at V and 2 bases at J, with 11 bases between. The CDR3 bases are TGCAGCGTTGAAGATCTCATCCCCCCCTACGAGCAGTACTTC. Its translation: CSVEDLIPPYEQYF.

This clone has just a few counts. The genes are TRBV9 and TRBJ1-1, with D tentatively TRBD1 (5 bases). The CDR3 extends over 13 amino acids. Trimming left V 2 bases short and J 4 bases short, with 9 bases between. CDR1 and CDR2 from the germline V gene are SGDLS and YYNGEE. DNA for the CDR3: TGTGCCAGCAGCGTTGGGGCCAGCACTGAAGCTTTCTTT. It yields the protein CASSVGASTEAFF. Complete variable domain (other parts from reference TRBV9 and TRBJ1-1): DSGVTQTPKHLITATGQRVTLRCSPRSGDLSVYWYQQSLDQGLQFLIQYYNGEERAKGNILERFSAQQFPDLHSELNLSSLELGDSALYFCASSVGASTEAFFGQGTRLTVV.

This rearrangement joins TRBV9 to TRBJ1-5; D unclear. The V gene's germline CDR1 is SGDLS and CDR2 YYNGEE. The V end lost 3 bases, the J end lost 2 bases, and 6 bases lay between the germline ends. This CDR3 is 13 amino acids long. For the CDR3, the DNA is TGTGCCAGCAGCGGGTCGGGCAATCAGCCCCAGCATTTT. As protein: CASSGSGNQPQHF. Supplemented by reference TRBV9 and TRBJ1-5, the full variable domain reads DSGVTQTPKHLITATGQRVTLRCSPRSGDLSVYWYQQSLDQGLQFLIQYYNGEERAKGNILERFSAQQFPDLHSELNLSSLELGDSALYFCASSGSGNQPQHFGDGTRLSIL.

The rearrangement uses TRBV2 and TRBJ2-7; 13 nucleotides agree with TRBD2. The trim removed 9 bases at V and 6 bases at J, leaving 5 bases unmatched. In germline, CDR1 is SNHLY, CDR2 FYNNEI. This CDR3 comprises 13 residues. DNA of the CDR3: TGTGCCAGAAAACGGACTAGCGGGAGCGAGCAGTACTTC. Amino acid sequence: CARKRTSGSEQYF.

The V and J genes are TRBV5-1 and TRBJ2-7; D is possibly TRBD1 (5 bases). V dropped 0 bases and J dropped 0 bases, with 7 bases sitting between them. Per the germline V gene, CDR1 is SGHRS and CDR2 is YFSETQ. The CDR3 runs 14 residues. CDR3 coding DNA: TGCGCCAGCAGCTTGGCCCAGGGCTCCTACGAGCAGTACTTC. This gives the protein CASSLAQGSYEQYF.

The chain carries TRBV29-1 and TRBJ1-1; no firm D call. CDR3 size: 12 residues. Germline-derived CDR1 and CDR2 are SQVTM and ANQGSEA. The CDR3 DNA reads as TGCAGTGCTAGATGGGGGAACACTGAAGCTTTCTTT. It specifies CSARWGNTEAFF.

The chain links TRBV27 to TRBJ2-5; 13 bases map to TRBD2. CDR1 is MNHEY and CDR2 is SMNVEV in the germline V gene (reference sequence). CDR3 length equals 18 residues. With 5 bases clipped from V and 2 bases from J, the junction kept 11 bases outside the gene matches. The CDR3 nucleotides read TGTGCCAGCAGTCGCCTACTAGCGGGAGGGCCGGAGCAAGAGACCCAGTACTTC. This encodes CASSRLLAGGPEQETQYF.

This clone turned up a few times. The CDR3 nucleotides read TGTGCCAGCAGCCCACCAACAGGGTTCGGGGCCAACGTCCTGACTTTC. As protein: CASSPPTGFGANVLTF. V is TRBV9 and J is TRBJ2-6; maybe TRBD1 (6 bases). Germline-derived CDR1 and CDR2 are SGDLS and YYNGEE. The CDR3 is 16 residues long. V lost 4 bases and J 4 bases, leaving 15 bases between the germline ends. The full variable domain, with the rest looked up from reference TRBV9 and TRBJ2-6, is DSGVTQTPKHLITATGQRVTLRCSPRSGDLSVYWYQQSLDQGLQFLIQYYNGEERAKGNILERFSAQQFPDLHSELNLSSLELGDSALYFCASSPPTGFGANVLTFGAGSRLTVL.

This clone was recorded a few times. The rearrangement joins TRBV5-5 to TRBJ2-1; TRBD1 is a possible D gene (6 bases). V dropped 3 bases and J dropped 8 bases, with 15 bases sitting between them. Germline V lookup: CDR1 SGHKS, CDR2 YYEKEE (reference sequence). CDR3 size: 14 residues. The CDR3 region is CASSSGWGQDEQFF. CDR3 sequence (DNA): TGTGCCAGCAGCTCTGGTTGGGGGCAGGATGAGCAGTTCTTC. The whole variable domain, remainder taken from reference TRBV5-5 and TRBJ2-1, is DAGVTQSPTHLIKTRGQQVTLRCSPISGHKSVSWYQQVLGQGPQFIFQYYEKEERGRGNFPDRFSARQFPNYSSELNVNALLLGDSALYLCASSSGWGQDEQFFGPGTRLTVL.

Of note for this clone: Different DNA sequences within this sample yield the same CDR3. V usage is TRBV19 and J usage is TRBJ2-7, with 11 nucleotides matching TRBD1. CDR1 is LNHDA and CDR2 is SQIVND in the germline V gene (reference sequence). The CDR3 is made up of 14 amino acids. Trimming took 4 bases from V and 3 from J; bases not matched to a gene: 2. DNA of the CDR3: TGTGCCAGTAGTAGCGGGACAGGGGGCTACGAGCAGTACTTC. Encoded protein: CASSSGTGGYEQYF.

This clone has only one observation. The J gene is TRBJ2-7, the V gene TRBV7-9; tentative D call: TRBD2 (7 bases). The germline gives CDR1 SEHNR, CDR2 FQNEAQ (reference sequence). V lost 4 bases, J lost 0 bases, and 16 bases lay in between. The CDR3 totals 16 residues. This CDR3 is CASSSTRGGPSYEQYF. CDR3 in DNA: TGTGCCAGCAGCTCCACTAGGGGGGGCCCCTCCTACGAGCAGTACTTC.

This clone was detected a few times. This chain joins TRBV6-1 and TRBJ2-3, with D unclear. The CDR3 extends over 17 amino acids. Trimming removed 2 bases at V and 2 bases at J, with 17 bases between. The germline CDR1 and CDR2 sequences are MNHNS and SASEGT. The CDR3 here is CASSEYAVAHVTDTQYF. The CDR3, as DNA: TGTGCCAGCAGTGAATACGCCGTGGCTCACGTCACAGATACGCAGTATTTT.